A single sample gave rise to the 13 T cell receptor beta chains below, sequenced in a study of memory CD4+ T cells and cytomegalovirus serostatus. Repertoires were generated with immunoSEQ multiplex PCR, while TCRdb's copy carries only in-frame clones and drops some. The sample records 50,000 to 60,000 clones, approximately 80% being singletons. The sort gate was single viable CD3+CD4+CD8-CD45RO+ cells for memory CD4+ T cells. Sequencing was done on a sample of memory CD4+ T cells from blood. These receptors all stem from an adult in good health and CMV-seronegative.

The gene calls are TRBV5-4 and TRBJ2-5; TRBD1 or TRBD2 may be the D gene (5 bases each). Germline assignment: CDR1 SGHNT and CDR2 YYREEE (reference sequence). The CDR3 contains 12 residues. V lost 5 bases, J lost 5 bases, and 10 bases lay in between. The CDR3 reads CASSWGMETQYF. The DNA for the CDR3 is TGTGCCAGCAGTTGGGGGATGGAGACCCAGTACTTC. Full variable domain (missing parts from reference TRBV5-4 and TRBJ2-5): ETGVTQSPTHLIKTRGQQVTLRCSSQSGHNTVSWYQQALGQGPQFIFQYYREEENGRGNFPPRFSGLQFPNYSSELNVNALELDDSALYLCASSWGMETQYFGPGTRLLVL.

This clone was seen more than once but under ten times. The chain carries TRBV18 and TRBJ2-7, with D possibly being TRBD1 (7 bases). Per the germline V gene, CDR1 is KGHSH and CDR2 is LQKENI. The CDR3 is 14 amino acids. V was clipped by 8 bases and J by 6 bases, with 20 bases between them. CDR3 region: CASRPGGPNSEQYF. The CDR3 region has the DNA TGTGCCAGCCGTCCAGGGGGGCCGAATAGCGAGCAGTACTTC.

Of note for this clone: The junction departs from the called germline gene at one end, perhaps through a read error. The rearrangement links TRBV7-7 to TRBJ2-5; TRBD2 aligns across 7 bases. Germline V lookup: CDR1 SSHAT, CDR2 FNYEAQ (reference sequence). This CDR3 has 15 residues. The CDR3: CASSPSGASKETQYF. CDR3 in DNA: TGTGCTAGCAGCCCAAGCGGGGCCTCAAAAGAGACCCAGTACTTC.

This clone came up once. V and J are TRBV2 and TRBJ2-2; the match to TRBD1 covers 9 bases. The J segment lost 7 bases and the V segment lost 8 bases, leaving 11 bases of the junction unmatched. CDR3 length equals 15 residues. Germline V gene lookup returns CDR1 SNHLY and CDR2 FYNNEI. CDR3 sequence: CASLPGQGRSGELFF. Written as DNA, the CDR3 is TGTGCCAGCCTTCCGGGACAGGGACGGAGCGGGGAGCTGTTTTTT.

Here the CDR3 DNA reads TGTGCCAGCAGCCTTCAACCGGGACAGGGGACCGGGGAGCTGTTTTTT. Protein product: CASSLQPGQGTGELFF. The chain joins TRBV4-2 to TRBJ2-2; TRBD1 aligns across 10 bases. J lost 5 bases, V lost 4 bases, and 7 bases had no gene match. Looked up from germline, CDR1 is LGHNA and CDR2 is YNFKEQ. This CDR3 has 16 residues.

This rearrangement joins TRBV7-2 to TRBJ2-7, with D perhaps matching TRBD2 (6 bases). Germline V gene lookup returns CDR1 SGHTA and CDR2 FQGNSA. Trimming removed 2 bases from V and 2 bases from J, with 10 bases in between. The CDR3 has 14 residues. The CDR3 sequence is CASSLIAVPYEQYF. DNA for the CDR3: TGTGCCAGCAGCTTAATAGCGGTGCCCTACGAGCAGTACTTC.

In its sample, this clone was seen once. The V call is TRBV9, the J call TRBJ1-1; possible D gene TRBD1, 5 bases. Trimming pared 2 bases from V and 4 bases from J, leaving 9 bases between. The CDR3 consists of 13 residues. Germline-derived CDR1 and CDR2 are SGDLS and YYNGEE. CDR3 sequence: CASSVSGGTEAFF. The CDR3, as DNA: TGTGCCAGCAGCGTCTCCGGGGGCACTGAAGCTTTCTTT.

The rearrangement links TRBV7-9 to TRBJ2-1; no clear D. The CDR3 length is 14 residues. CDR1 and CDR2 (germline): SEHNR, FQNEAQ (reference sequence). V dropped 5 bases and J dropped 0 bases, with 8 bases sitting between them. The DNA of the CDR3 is TGTGCCAGCAGCACCTCGGGCTCCTACAATGAGCAGTTCTTC. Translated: CASSTSGSYNEQFF. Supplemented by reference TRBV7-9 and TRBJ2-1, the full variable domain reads DTGVSQNPRHKITKRGQNVTFRCDPISEHNRLYWYRQTLGQGPEFLTYFQNEAQLEKSRLLSDRFSAERPKGSFSTLEIQRTEQGDSAMYLCASSTSGSYNEQFFGPGTRLTVL.

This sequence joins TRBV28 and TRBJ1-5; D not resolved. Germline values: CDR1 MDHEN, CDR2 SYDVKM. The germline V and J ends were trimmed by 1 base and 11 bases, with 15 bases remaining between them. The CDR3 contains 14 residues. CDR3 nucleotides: TGTGCCAGCAGTTTATTTGGGCGGCCCTCGGCCCAGCATTTT. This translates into CASSLFGRPSAQHF.

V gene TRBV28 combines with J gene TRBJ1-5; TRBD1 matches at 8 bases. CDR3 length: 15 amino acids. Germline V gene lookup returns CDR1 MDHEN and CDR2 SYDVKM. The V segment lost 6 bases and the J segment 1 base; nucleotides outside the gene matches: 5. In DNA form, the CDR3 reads TGTGCCAGCAGGACAGGGGAGGGGAGCAATCAGCCCCAGCATTTT. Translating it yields CASRTGEGSNQPQHF.

The CDR3 DNA reads as TGTGCCAGTAGGCCCCAGGACAGGGGGGGCTATGGCTACACCTTC. It translates to CASRPQDRGGYGYTF. V is TRBV19 and J is TRBJ1-2, with TRBD1 matching 10 bases. The junction had 8 bases not matched to a gene; V was cut back by 6 bases and J by 4 bases. This CDR3 contains 15 residues. Per the germline V gene, CDR1 is LNHDA and CDR2 is SQIVND (reference sequence).

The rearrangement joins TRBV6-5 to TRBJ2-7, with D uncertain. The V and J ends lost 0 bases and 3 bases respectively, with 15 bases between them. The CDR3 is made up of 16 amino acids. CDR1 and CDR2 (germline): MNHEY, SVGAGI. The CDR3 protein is CASSYSRQTSNYEQYF. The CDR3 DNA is TGTGCCAGCAGTTACTCGAGGCAGACCTCCAACTACGAGCAGTACTTC.

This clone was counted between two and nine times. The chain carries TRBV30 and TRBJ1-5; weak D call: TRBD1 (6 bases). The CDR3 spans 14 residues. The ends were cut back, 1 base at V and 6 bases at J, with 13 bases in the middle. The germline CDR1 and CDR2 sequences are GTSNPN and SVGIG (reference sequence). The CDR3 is CAWSEGGEAQPQHF. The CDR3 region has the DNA TGTGCCTGGAGTGAGGGGGGGGAGGCTCAGCCCCAGCATTTT.